Listed here is a single TCR beta chain. Its cognate antigen is unknown. The data were taken from a study of cytomegalovirus exposure and HLA in healthy donors. 13 Jbeta primers and 60 Vbeta primers were used for the PCR. Assay used: immunoSEQ multiplex PCR; TCRdb lists only in-frame clones, some missing. The sample gives roughly 100,000 clones, around 76% of which show up once; around 8.8% is in the top ten. Study-level points and caveats: Trimming of TCR beta V- and J-genes showed a link, identified in a later analysis, to a missense DCLRE1C variant. Versus the approximately 700-donor mean, an Asian-associated ancestry cluster reportedly showed fewer N-insertions in a later analysis. The authors considered a cluster of highly shared sequence variants likely to be a sequencing artifact. Using a false discovery rate of 0.05, a later analysis showed that 16,000 or so TCR beta sequences were associated with HLA alleles.

The V gene's germline CDR1 is MNHEY and CDR2 SVGAGI. This CDR3 has 14 residues. Losses at the gene ends were 2 bases for V and 3 bases for J; bases not matched to a gene: 3. The receptor's source is a man aged 40-50 years in good health and CMV-seropositive. The V call is TRBV6-5, the J call TRBJ2-7; the match to TRBD1 covers 8 bases. The sequencing input was PBMCs. CDR3 bases: TGTGCCAGCAGTTACCGGACAGGGAGCTACGAGCAGTACTTC. Translation: CASSYRTGSYEQYF.